This note documents a single T cell receptor (beta chain) sequence. This record comes from a study of blood T cell repertoires in COVID-19. Across the whole study: The samples span acute and convalescent COVID-19 from the United States, Italy and Spain. PBMCs, B-cell-depleted T cells, or T cells provided the cDNA or gDNA that made up the material.

Germline CDR1 and CDR2: SGDLS and YYNGEE. V was shortened by 3 bases and J by 5 bases, with 12 bases between the two germline ends. The CDR3 is 14 amino acids. In the original workflow: Amplification of reference gene primers provided the estimated nucleated cell counts. This table comes from immunoSEQ multiplex PCR, and its TCRdb copy is limited to in-frame clones, with some not included. That table supplies the V and J calls and clone size; D and trimming were determined from the DNA. The table includes 55,000 to 80,000 clones, 85% to 90% detected once. The sequenced sample was peripheral blood. The chain couples TRBV9 to TRBJ2-1, with a tentative D call TRBD2 (6 bases). This receptor was obtained from a woman in her sixties with acute or convalescent COVID-19. DNA of the CDR3: TGTGCCAGCAGCGCGGGGCGGGGAAACAATGAGCAGTTCTTC. Translating it yields CASSAGRGNNEQFF.